This T cell receptor (beta chain) was captured by sequencing in a study of T cells after yellow fever vaccination. Study-level information: Some fractions had low cell numbers, and these were prepared with SMART-Seq v4 Ultra Low Input. Findings of the study overall: Most clones from primary vaccination resurfaced after the booster (about 95% CD4, around 91% CD8).

A single record per CDR3 protein comes from TCRdb applying MiXCR to the 5' RACE reads. The sample lists around 310,000 distinct CDR3 sequences, about 4.5% seen once, with 15% to 20% in the top ten. This clonotype showed up many times. Its specificity is not known. The CDR3 covers 13 residues. V lost 3 bases to trimming and J lost 2 bases, with 8 bases between them. This TCR was sampled from a man aged 18 to 30 who received the YFV17D yellow fever vaccine. The material was PBMCs, obtained 15 days after the yellow fever booster vaccination. The chain combines TRBV12-3 or TRBV12-4 with TRBJ2-7; no clear D gene. The DNA for the CDR3 is TGTGCCAGCAGTTTCCTGCCCGCCTACGAGCAGTACTTC. Amino acids: CASSFLPAYEQYF.